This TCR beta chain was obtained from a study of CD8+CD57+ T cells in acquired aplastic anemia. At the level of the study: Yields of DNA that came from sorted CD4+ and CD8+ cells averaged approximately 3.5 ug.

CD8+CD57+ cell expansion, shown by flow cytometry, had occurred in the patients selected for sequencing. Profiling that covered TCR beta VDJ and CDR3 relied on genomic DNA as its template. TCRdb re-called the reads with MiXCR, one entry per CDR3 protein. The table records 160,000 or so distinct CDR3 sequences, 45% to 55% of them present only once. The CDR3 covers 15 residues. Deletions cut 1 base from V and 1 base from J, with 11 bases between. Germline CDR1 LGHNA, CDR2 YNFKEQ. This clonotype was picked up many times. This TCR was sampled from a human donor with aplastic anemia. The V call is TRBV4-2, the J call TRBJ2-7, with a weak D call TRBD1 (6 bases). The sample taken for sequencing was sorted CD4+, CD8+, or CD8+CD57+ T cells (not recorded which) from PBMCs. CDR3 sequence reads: CASSQGQARSYEQYF. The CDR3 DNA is TGTGCCAGCAGCCAAGGACAGGCGCGATCCTACGAGCAGTACTTC.